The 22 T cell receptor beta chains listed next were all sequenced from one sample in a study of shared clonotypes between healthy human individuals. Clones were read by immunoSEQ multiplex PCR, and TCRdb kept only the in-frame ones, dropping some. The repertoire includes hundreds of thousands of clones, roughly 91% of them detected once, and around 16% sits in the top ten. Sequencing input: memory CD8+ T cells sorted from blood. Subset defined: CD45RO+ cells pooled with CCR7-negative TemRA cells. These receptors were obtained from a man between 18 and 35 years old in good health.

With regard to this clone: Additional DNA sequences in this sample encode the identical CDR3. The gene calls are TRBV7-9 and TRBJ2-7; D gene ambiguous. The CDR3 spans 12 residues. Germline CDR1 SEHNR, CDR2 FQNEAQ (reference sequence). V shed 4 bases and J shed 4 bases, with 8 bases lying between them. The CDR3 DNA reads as TGTGCCAGCAGCTCGGATAGGTACGAGCAGTACTTC. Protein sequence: CASSSDRYEQYF.

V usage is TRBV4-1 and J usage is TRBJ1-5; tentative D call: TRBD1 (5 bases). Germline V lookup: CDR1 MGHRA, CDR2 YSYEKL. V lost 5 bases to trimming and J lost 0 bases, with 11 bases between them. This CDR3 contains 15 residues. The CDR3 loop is CASSSGFYSNQPQHF. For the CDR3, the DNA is TGCGCCAGCAGCTCAGGGTTTTATAGCAATCAGCCCCAGCATTTT.

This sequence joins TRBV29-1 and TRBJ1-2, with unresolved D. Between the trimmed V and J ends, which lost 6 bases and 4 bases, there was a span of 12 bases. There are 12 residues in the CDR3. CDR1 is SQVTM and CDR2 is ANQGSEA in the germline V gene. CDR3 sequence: CSVEPLGYGYTF. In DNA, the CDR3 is TGCAGCGTCGAACCACTGGGCTATGGCTACACCTTC.

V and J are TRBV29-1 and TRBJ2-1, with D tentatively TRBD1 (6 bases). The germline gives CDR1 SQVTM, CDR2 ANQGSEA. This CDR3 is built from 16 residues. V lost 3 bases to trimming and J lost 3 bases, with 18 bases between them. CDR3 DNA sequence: TGCAGCGTTGATAGGACAGAGTCGAACTTCTACAATGAGCAGTTCTTC. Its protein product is CSVDRTESNFYNEQFF.

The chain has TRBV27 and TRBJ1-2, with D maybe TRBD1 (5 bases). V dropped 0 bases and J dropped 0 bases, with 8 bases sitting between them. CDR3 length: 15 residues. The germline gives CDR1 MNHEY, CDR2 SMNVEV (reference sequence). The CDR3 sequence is CASSLSQGSNYGYTF. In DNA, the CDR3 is TGTGCCAGCAGTTTATCCCAGGGTTCTAACTATGGCTACACCTTC.

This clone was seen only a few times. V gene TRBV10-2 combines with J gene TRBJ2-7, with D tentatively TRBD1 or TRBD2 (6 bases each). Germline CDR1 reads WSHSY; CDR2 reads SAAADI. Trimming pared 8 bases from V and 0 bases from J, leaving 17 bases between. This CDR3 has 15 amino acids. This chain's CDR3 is CASGEEDRFSYEQYF. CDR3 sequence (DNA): TGCGCCAGCGGGGAGGAGGACAGATTCTCCTACGAGCAGTACTTC.

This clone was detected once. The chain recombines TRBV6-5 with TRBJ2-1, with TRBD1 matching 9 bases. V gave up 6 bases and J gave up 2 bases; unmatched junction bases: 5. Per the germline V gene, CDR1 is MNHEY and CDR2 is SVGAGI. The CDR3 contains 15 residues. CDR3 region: CASSPRTGAYNEQFF. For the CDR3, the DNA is TGTGCCAGCAGCCCCCGGACAGGGGCCTACAATGAGCAGTTCTTC.

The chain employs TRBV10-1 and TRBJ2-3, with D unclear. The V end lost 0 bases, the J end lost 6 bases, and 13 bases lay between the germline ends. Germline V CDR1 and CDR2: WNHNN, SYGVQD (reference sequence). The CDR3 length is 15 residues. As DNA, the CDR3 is TGCGCCAGCAGTGAGTCGGAAATAGCCGAGGATACGCAGTATTTT. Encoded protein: CASSESEIAEDTQYF.

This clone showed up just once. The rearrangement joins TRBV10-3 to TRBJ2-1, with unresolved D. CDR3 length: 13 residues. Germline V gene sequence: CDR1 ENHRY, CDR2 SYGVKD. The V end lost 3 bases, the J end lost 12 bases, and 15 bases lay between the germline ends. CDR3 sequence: CAISETDTTGQFF. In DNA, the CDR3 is TGTGCCATCAGTGAAACCGATACAACGGGGCAGTTCTTC.

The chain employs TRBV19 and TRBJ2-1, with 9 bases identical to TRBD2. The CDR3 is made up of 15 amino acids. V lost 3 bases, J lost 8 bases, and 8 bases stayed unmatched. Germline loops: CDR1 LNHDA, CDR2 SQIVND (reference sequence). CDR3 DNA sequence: TGTGCCAGTAGTATGGGGGCGGGGGGGCCCCATGAGCAGTTCTTC. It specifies CASSMGAGGPHEQFF.

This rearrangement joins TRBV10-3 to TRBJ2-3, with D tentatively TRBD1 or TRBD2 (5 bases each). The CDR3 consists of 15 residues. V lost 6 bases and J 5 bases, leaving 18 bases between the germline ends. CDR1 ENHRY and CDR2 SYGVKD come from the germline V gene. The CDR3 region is CAISAIWVRGDTQYF. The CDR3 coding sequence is TGTGCCATCAGCGCCATTTGGGTGAGGGGAGATACGCAGTATTTT.

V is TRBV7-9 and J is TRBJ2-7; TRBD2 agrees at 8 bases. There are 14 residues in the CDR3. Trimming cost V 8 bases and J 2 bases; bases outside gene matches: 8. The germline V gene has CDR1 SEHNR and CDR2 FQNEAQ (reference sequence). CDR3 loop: CASSYGGVPYEQYF. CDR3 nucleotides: TGTGCCAGCTCCTACGGGGGGGTCCCCTACGAGCAGTACTTC.

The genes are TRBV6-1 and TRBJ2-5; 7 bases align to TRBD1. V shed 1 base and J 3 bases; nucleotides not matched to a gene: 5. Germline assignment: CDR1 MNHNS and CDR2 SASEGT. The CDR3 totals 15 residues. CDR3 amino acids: CASSEGGQWEETQYF. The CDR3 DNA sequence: TGTGCCAGCAGTGAAGGGGGACAGTGGGAAGAGACCCAGTACTTC.

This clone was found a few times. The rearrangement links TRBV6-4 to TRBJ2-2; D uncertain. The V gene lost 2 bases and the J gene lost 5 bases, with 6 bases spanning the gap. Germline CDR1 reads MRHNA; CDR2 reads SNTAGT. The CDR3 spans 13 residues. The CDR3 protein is CASSDKVTGELFF. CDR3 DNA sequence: TGTGCCAGCAGTGACAAGGTTACCGGGGAGCTGTTTTTT.

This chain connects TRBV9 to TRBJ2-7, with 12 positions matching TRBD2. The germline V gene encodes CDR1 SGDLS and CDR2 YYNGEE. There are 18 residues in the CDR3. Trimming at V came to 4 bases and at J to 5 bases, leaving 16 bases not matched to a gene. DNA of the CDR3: TGTGCCAGCAGCCCCTCTGGAGCTAGCGGGAGGGCCGCGCACGAGCAGTACTTC. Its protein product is CASSPSGASGRAAHEQYF.

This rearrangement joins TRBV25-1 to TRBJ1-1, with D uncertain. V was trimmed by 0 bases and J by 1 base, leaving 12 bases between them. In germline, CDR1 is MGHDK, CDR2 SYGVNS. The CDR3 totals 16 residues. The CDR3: CASSEYSQDGNTEAFF. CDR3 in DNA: TGTGCCAGCAGTGAATATAGCCAGGACGGGAACACTGAAGCTTTCTTT.

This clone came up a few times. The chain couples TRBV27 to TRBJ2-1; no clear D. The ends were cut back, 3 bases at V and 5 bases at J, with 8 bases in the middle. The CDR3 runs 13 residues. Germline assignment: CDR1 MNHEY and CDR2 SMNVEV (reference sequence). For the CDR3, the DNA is TGTGCCAGCAGTTTTTTAGATGACAATGAGCAGTTCTTC. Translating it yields CASSFLDDNEQFF.

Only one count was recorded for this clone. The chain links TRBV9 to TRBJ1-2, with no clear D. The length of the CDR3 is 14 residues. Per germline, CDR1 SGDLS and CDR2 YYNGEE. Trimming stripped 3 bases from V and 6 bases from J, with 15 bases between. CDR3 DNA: TGTGCCAGCAGCGCCGCGGGATTGGGGAATGGCTACACCTTC. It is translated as CASSAAGLGNGYTF.

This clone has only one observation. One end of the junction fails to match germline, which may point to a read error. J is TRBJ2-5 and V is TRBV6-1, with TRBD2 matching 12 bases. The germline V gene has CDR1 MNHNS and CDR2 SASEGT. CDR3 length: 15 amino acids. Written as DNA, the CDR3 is TGTGCCAGCAGTGAACTAGCGGGGGGGCAAGAGACCCAGCACTTC. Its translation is CASSELAGGQETQHF.

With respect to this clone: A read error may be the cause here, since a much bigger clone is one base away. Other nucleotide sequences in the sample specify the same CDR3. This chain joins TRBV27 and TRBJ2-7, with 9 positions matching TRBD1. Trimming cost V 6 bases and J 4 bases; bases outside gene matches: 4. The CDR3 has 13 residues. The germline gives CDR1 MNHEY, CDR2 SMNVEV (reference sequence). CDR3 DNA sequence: TGTGCCAGCAGCGGACAGGGGTCGTACGAGCAGTACTTC. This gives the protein CASSGQGSYEQYF.

CDR3 in amino acids: CASSLGVGLTGEQYF. The CDR3 coding sequence is TGCGCCAGCAGCTTGGGCGTGGGTTTGACGGGGGAGCAGTACTTC. This chain uses TRBV5-1 with TRBJ2-7, with a tentative D call TRBD2 (5 bases). Trimming pared 0 bases from V and 7 bases from J, leaving 17 bases between. The CDR3 consists of 15 residues. Germline lookup yields CDR1 SGHRS and CDR2 YFSETQ.

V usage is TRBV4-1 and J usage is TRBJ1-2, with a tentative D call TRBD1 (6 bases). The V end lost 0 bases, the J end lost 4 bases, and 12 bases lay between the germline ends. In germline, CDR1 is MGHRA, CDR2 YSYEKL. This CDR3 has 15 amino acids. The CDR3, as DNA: TGCGCCAGCAGCCAAGAAAAGCAGGGGACCTATGGCTACACCTTC. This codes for CASSQEKQGTYGYTF.